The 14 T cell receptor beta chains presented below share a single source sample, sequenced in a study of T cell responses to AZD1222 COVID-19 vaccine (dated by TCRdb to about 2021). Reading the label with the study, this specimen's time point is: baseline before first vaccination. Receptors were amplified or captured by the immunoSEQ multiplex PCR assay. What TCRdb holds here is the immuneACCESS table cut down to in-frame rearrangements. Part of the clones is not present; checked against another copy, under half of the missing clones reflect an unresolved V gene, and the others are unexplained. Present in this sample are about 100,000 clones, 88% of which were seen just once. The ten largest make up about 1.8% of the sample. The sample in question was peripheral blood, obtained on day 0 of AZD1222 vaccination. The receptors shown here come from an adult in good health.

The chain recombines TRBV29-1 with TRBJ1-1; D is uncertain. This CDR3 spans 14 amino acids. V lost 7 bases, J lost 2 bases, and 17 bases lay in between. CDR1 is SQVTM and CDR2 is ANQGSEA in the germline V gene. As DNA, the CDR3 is TGCAGCGCGTCGACCCAGGTGGGCAACACTGAAGCTTTCTTT. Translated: CSASTQVGNTEAFF.

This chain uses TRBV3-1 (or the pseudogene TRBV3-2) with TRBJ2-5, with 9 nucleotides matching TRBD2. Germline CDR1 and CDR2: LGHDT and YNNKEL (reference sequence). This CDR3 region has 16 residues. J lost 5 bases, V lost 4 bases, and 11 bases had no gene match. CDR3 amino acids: CASSPPGLASVETQYF. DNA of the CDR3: TGTGCCAGCAGCCCACCAGGACTAGCGAGTGTCGAGACCCAGTACTTC.

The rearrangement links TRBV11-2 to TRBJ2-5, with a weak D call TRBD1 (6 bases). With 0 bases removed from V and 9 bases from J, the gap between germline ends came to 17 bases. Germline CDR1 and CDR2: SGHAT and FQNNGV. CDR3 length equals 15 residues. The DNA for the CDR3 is TGTGCCAGCAGCTTAGATCGTAGCGCAGGGGAGTCCCAGTACTTC. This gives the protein CASSLDRSAGESQYF.

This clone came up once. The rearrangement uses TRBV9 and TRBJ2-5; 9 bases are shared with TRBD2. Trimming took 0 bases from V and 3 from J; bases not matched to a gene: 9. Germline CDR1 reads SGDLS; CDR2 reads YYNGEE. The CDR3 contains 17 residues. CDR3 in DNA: TGTGCCAGCAGCGTAGAATCGTGGACTAGCGCGGAAGAGACCCAGTACTTC. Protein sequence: CASSVESWTSAEETQYF.

Here the CDR3 DNA reads TGTGCCAGCACTAAAAGGCCCGGAGGGGAAAAACTGTTTTTT. Translated, it gives CASTKRPGGEKLFF. The chain links TRBV2 to TRBJ1-4, with D uncertain. From germline, CDR1 is SNHLY and CDR2 FYNNEI. This CDR3 is 14 amino acids long. Trimming cost V 7 bases and J 8 bases, with 17 bases left between them.

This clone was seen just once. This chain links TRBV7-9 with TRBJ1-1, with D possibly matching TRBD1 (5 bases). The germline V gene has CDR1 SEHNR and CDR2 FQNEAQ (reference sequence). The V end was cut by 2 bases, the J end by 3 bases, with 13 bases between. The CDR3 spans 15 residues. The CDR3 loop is CASSLRAPGDTEAFF. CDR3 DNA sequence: TGTGCCAGCAGCTTAAGGGCCCCGGGGGACACTGAAGCTTTCTTT.

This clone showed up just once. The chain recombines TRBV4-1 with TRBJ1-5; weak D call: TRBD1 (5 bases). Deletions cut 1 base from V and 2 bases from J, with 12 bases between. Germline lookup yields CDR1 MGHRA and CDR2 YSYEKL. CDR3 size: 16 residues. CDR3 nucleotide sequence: TGCGCCAGCAGCCAAGGGCGAGGGGCTGGCAATCAGCCCCAGCATTTT. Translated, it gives CASSQGRGAGNQPQHF.

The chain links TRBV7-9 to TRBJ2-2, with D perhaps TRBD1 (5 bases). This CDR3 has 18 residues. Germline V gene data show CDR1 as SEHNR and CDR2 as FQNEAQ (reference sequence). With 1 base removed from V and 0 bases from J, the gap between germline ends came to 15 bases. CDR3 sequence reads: CASSLEGWGKTNTGELFF. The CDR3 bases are TGTGCCAGCAGCTTAGAAGGTTGGGGCAAAACGAACACCGGGGAGCTGTTTTTT.

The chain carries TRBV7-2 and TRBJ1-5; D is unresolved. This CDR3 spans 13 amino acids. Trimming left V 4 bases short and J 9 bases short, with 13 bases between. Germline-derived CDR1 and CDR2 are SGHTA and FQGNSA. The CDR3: CASSSRSSGPQHF. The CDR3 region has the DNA TGTGCCAGCAGCTCCCGTAGTTCGGGGCCCCAGCATTTT. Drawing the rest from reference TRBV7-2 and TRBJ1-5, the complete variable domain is GAGVSQSPSNKVTEKGKDVELRCDPISGHTALYWYRQSLGQGLEFLIYFQGNSAPDKSGLPSDRFSAERTGGSVSTLTIQRTQQEDSAVYLCASSSRSSGPQHFGDGTRLSIL.

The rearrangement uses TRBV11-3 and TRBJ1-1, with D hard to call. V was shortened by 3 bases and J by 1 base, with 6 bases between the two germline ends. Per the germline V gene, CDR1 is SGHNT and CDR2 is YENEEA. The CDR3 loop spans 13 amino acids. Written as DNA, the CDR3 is TGTGCCAGCAGCTTCTCGACGAACACTGAAGCTTTCTTT. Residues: CASSFSTNTEAFF.

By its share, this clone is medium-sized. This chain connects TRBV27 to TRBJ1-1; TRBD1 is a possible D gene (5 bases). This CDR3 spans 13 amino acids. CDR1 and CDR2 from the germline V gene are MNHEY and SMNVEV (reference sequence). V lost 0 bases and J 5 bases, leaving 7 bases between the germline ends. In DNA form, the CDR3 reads TGTGCCAGCAGTTTATCGCGACAGACTGAAGCTTTCTTT. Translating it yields CASSLSRQTEAFF.

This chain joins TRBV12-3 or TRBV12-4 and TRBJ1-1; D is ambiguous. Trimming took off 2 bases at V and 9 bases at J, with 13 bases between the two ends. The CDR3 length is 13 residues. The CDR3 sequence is CASSLKEGTQAFF. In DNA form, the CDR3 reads TGTGCCAGCAGTTTAAAGGAGGGAACCCAAGCTTTCTTT.

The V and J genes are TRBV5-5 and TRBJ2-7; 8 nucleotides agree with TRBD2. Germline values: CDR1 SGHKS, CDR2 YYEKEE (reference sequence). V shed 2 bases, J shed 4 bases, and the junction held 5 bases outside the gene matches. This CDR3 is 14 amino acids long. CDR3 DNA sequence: TGTGCCAGCAGCTTTTCCAGCGGGAGATACGAGCAGTACTTC. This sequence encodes CASSFSSGRYEQYF.

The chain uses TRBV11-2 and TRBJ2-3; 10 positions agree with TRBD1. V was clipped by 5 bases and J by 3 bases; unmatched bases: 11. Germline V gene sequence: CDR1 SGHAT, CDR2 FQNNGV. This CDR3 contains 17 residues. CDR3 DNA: TGTGCCAGCAGCACCAAGACAGGGGGCGAGGGAACAGATACGCAGTATTTT. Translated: CASSTKTGGEGTDTQYF.